This T cell receptor (beta chain) was documented in a study of blood T cell repertoires in COVID-19. Sequencing used immunoSEQ multiplex PCR; TCRdb keeps in-frame clones, though not all of them. The sample records about 110,000 clones, more than 65% being singletons. In germline, CDR1 is SGHRS, CDR2 YFSETQ. The CDR3 consists of 13 residues. The junction had 4 bases not matched to a gene; V was cut back by 6 bases and J by 4 bases. Sample: peripheral blood. The sequence came from a middle-aged man with acute or convalescent COVID-19. This chain joins TRBV5-1 and TRBJ2-1; 7 bases line up with TRBD1. CDR3 in amino acids: CASTGRGYNEQFF. The CDR3 region has the DNA TGCGCCAGCACGGGCAGGGGGTACAATGAGCAGTTCTTC.